A selection of T cell receptor beta chains follows, all from one sample in a study of spatial heterogeneity in lung cancer. TCRdb re-called the 5' RACE reads with MiXCR, one entry per CDR3 protein. The sample gives tens of thousands of distinct CDR3 sequences, around 21% of which show up once; 6.2% is in the top ten. The sequenced sample was PBMCs, obtained at surgery. All receptors come from a male donor with early-stage non-small cell lung cancer. The conserved cysteine and the conserved F or W are not part of the CDR3 here.

v_gene	j_gene	CDR3aa
TRBV28	TRBJ1-3	ASSWTHSSGNTIY
TRBV7-9	TRBJ2-2	ASSGRDRTFTGELF
TRBV30	TRBJ1-1	AWGGDRENTEAF
TRBV4-3	TRBJ1-2	ASSHLRAGADYGYT
TRBV7-2	TRBJ2-1	ASSPGGLQF
TRBV2	TRBJ2-2	ASSEEGRDRETGELF
TRBV6-2/TRBV6-3	TRBJ2-1	ASTRERGHEQF
TRBV6-2/TRBV6-3	TRBJ2-7	ASSYLVIPYEQY
TRBV11-2	TRBJ1-6	ASSLVSADTPLH
TRBV4-3	TRBJ2-5	ASSQEQGQETQY
TRBV13	TRBJ1-1	ASSLGGNTEAF
TRBV6-5	TRBJ2-1	ASSYLNEQF
TRBV18	TRBJ1-2	ASSPLGYGEGNYGYT
TRBV9	TRBJ2-2	ASSNSGGNTGELF
TRBV11-3	TRBJ1-2	ASSLVDSDYGYT
TRBV28	TRBJ1-1	ASRSYTEAF
TRBV7-7	TRBJ2-7	ASSPGTVYEQY
TRBV18	TRBJ2-5	ASRLVETQY
TRBV10-2	TRBJ2-5	ASSEHDGLWQQTQY
TRBV5-1	TRBJ2-5	ASSSTYQETQY
TRBV3-1	TRBJ1-2	ASTGSQANYGYT
TRBV7-6	TRBJ2-1	ASSPGTSGRANEQF
TRBV2	TRBJ1-2	ASSVALGQGDGYT
TRBV6-2/TRBV6-3	TRBJ2-3	ASSYWGTTDTQY
TRBV4-3	TRBJ1-2	ASSQGGGDSNGYT
TRBV20-1	TRBJ2-2	SARPRTGATGELF